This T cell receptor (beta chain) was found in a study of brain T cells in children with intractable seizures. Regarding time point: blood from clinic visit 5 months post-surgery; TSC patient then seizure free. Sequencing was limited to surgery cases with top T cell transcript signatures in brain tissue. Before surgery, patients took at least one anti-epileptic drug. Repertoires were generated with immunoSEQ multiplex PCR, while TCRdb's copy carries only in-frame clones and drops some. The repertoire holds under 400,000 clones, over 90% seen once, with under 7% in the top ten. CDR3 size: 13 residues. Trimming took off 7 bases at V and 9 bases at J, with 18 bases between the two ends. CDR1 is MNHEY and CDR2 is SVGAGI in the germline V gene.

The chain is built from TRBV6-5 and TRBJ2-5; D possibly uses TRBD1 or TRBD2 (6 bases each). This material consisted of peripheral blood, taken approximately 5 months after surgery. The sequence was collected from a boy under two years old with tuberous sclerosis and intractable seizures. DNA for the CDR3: TGTGCCAGCACAGGGCAGGGGACGGGGGCCCAGTACTTC. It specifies CASTGQGTGAQYF.